This T cell receptor (beta chain) was recorded in a study of T cell clonality in common variable immunodeficiency. Whole-study findings and limits: Reportedly, TCR beta sequences from common variable immunodeficiency showed fewer deletions and N-nucleotide insertions. Compared with healthy controls, CVID subjects showed increased TCRbeta clonality, mostly in about a third.

Libraries were prepared by immunoSEQ multiplex PCR; TCRdb keeps only in-frame clonotypes and omits some of them. Singletons are absent from the sample, which has some 42,000 clones. Both groups were predominantly of Caucasian heritage. CVID subjects had received replacement immunoglobulin for at least one year. This clone occurred many times. Its matching antigen is unknown. This clonotype originated in a human donor with common variable immunodeficiency. The sample comprised peripheral blood mononuclear cells.

Partial CDR3 DNA: TGTGCCAGCAGTTCAGGTACACGGGGTACG. This translates into CASSSGTRGT. The whole CDR3 protein is CASSSGTRGTQYF. This chain links TRBV7-2 with TRBJ2-3; TRBD2 might be the D (5 bases). The sequence runs out 3 residues before the end of the CDR3; the remainder is reconstructed from the germline J gene. The CDR3 has 13 amino acids. The germline V gene encodes CDR1 SGHTA and CDR2 FQGNSA. V was shortened by 6 bases and J by 8 bases, with 15 bases between the two germline ends.